This T cell receptor beta chain was obtained from a study of CD8+ T cells in alopecia areata. TCR sequencing used cDNA made by reverse transcription of extracted RNA. The repertoire was sequenced with immunoSEQ multiplex PCR; TCRdb's copy has only in-frame clones and lacks some. The top ten hold 1.7% of the sample, which has 180,000 or so clones, roughly 60% seen once. Sequences were derived from CD4+ T cells sorted from blood, sampled at week 0. The receptor was derived from a human donor with alopecia areata.

The DNA for the CDR3 is TGCGCCAGCAGCCAAAACAGGGAAAACATTCAGTACTTC. It specifies CASSQNRENIQYF. The genes are TRBV4-3 and TRBJ2-4; maybe TRBD1 (6 bases). Per the germline V gene, CDR1 is LGHNA and CDR2 is YSLEER. This CDR3 spans 13 amino acids. The germline V and J ends were trimmed by 2 bases and 5 bases, with 7 bases remaining between them.